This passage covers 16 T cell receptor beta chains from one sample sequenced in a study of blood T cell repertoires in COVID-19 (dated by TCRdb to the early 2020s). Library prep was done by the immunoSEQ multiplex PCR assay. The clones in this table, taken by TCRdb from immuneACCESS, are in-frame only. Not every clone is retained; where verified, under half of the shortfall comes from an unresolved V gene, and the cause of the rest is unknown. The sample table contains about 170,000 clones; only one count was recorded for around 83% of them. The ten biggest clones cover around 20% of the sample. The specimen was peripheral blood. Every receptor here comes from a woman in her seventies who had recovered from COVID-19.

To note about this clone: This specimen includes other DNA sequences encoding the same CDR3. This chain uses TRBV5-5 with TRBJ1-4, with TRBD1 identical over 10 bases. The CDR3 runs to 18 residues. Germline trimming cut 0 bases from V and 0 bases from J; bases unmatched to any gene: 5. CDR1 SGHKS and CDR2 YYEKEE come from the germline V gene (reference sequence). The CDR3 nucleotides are TGTGCCAGCAGCTTGGGGACAGGGGGACGGGCAACTAATGAAAAACTGTTTTTT. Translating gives CASSLGTGGRATNEKLFF.

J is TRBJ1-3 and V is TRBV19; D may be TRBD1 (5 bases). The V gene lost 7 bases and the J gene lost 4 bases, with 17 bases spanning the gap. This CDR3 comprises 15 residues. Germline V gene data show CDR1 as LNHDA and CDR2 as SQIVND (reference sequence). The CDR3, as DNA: TGTGCCAGTACCATCTCGGTGGGGCCGGGAAACACCATATATTTT. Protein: CASTISVGPGNTIYF.

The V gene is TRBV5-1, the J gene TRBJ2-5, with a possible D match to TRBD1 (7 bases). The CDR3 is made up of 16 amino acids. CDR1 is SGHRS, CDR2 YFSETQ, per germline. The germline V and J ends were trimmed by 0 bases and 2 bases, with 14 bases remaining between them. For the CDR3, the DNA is TGCGCCAGCAGCTTGGGAGGGGGCGCGGGGCAAGAGACCCAGTACTTC. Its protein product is CASSLGGGAGQETQYF. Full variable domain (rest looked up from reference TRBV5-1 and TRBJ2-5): KAGVTQTPRYLIKTRGQQVTLSCSPISGHRSVSWYQQTPGQGLQFLFEYFSETQRNKGNFPGRFSGRQFSNSRSEMNVSTLELGDSALYLCASSLGGGAGQETQYFGPGTRLLVL.

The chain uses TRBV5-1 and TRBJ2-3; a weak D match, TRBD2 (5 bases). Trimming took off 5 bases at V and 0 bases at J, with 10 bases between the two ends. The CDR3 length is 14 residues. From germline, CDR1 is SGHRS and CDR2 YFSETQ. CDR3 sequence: CASRSDWSTDTQYF. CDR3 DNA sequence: TGCGCCAGCAGGTCGGACTGGAGCACAGATACGCAGTATTTT.

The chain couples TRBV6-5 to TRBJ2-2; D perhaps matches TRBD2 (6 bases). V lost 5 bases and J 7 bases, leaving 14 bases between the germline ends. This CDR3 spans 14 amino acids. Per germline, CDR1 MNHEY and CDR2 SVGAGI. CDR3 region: CASSREAEGGELFF. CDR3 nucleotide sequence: TGTGCCAGCAGTAGGGAGGCGGAAGGCGGGGAGCTGTTTTTT.

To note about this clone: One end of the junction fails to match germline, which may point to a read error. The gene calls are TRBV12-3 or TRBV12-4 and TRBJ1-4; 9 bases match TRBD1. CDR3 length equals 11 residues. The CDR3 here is CASSGRDRVVF. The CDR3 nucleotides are TGTGCCAGCAGTGGGCGGGACAGGGTGGTTTTT.

The CDR3 spells CASSLGGHYGYTF. The CDR3 DNA follows: TGTGCCAGCAGCCTGGGCGGCCATTATGGCTACACCTTC. The V gene is TRBV5-4, the J gene TRBJ1-2; D remains unclear. The CDR3 length is 13 residues. Trimming took 4 bases from V and 5 from J, leaving 12 bases between them. CDR1 is SGHNT and CDR2 is YYREEE in the germline V gene (reference sequence).

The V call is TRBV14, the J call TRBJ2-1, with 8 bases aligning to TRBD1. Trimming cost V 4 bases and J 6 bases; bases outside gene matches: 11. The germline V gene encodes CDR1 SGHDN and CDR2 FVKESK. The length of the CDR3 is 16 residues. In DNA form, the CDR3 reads TGTGCCAGCAGCCGTGAGACGGACAGGGTCCCCAATGAGCAGTTCTTC. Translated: CASSRETDRVPNEQFF.

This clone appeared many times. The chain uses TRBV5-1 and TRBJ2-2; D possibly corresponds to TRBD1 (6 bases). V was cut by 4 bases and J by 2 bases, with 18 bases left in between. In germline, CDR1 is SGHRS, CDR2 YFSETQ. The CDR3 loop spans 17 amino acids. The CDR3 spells CASSTRPGAPNTGELFF. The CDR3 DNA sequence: TGCGCCAGCAGCACAAGACCAGGGGCGCCAAACACCGGGGAGCTGTTTTTT. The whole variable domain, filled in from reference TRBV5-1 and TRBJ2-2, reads KAGVTQTPRYLIKTRGQQVTLSCSPISGHRSVSWYQQTPGQGLQFLFEYFSETQRNKGNFPGRFSGRQFSNSRSEMNVSTLELGDSALYLCASSTRPGAPNTGELFFGEGSRLTVL.

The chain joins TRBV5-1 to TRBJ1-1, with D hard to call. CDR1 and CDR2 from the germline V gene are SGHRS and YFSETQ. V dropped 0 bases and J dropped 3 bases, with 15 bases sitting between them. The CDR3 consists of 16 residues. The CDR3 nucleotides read TGCGCCAGCAGCTTGGGGGCAGGCTGGTTGGACACTGAAGCTTTCTTT. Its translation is CASSLGAGWLDTEAFF.

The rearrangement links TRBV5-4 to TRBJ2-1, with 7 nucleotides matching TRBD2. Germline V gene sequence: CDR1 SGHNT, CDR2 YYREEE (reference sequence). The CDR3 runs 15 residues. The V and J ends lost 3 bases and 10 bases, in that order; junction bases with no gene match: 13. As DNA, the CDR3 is TGTGCCAGCAGCTGGGCGGGAGAGGGGCAAAGAGAGCAGTTCTTC. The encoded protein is CASSWAGEGQREQFF.

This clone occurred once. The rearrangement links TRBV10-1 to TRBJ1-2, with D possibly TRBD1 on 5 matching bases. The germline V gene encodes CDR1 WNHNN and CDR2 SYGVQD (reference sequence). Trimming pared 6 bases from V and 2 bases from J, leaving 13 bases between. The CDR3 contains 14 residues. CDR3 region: CASSHGGGNYGYTF. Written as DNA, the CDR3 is TGCGCCAGCAGCCACGGGGGGGGGAACTATGGCTACACCTTC.

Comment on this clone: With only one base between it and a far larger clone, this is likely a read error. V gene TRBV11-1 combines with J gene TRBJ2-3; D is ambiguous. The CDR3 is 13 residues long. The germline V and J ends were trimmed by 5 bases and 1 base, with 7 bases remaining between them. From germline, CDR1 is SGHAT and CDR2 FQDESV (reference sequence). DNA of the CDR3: TGTGCCAGCAGCCCCCGCGGCACAGATACGCAGTATTTT. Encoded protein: CASSPRGTDTQYF.

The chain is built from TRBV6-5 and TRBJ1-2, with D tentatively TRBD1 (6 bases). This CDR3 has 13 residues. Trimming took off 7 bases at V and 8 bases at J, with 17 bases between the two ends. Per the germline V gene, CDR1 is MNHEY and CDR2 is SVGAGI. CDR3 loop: CASTLGGAGGYTF. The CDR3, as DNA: TGTGCCAGCACCCTGGGGGGGGCAGGCGGCTACACCTTC.

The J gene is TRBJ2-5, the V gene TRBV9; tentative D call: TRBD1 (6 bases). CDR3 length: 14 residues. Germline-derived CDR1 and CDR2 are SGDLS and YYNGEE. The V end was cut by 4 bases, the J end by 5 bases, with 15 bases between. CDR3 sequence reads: CASSRGQPLETQYF. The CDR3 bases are TGTGCCAGCAGCAGAGGACAGCCCCTTGAGACCCAGTACTTC.

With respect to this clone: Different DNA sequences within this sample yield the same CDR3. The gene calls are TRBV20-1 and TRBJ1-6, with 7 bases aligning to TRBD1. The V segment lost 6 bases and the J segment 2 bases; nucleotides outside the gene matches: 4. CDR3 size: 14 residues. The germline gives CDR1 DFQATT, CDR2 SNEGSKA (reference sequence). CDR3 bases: TGCAGTGCGAGTGGGACAGCCTATAATTCACCCCTCCACTTT. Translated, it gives CSASGTAYNSPLHF.